A single sample gave rise to the 28 T cell receptor beta chains below, sequenced in a study of blood T cell repertoires in COVID-19. Sequenced by immunoSEQ multiplex PCR; TCRdb stores in-frame clones only, minus some. There are under 250,000 clones in the sample; roughly four fifths occur only once, and approximately 4.8% lies in the top ten. The source material was peripheral blood. Receptors were obtained from a man between 45 and 60 years old with active or convalescent COVID-19.

The chain combines TRBV11-2 with TRBJ2-1, with D tentatively TRBD2 (6 bases). The CDR3 is made up of 17 amino acids. Between the trimmed V and J ends, which lost 5 bases and 0 bases, there was a span of 17 bases. Germline lookup yields CDR1 SGHAT and CDR2 FQNNGV. CDR3 DNA sequence: TGTGCCAGCAGCCTTGGACTACTGACTAGCTCCTACAATGAGCAGTTCTTC. Translated, it gives CASSLGLLTSSYNEQFF.

The V call is TRBV11-1, the J call TRBJ2-1; 10 bases map to TRBD2. From germline, CDR1 is SGHAT and CDR2 FQDESV (reference sequence). The CDR3 has 16 amino acids. V shed 6 bases, J shed 0 bases, and the junction held 5 bases outside the gene matches. The CDR3 region is CASSILAGSSYNEQFF. Here the CDR3 DNA reads TGTGCCAGCAGTATACTAGCGGGGAGCTCCTACAATGAGCAGTTCTTC.

The CDR3 DNA is TGTGCCAGCAGCCGATCCGGGGGACAGCTAAACATTCAGTACTTC. Translation: CASSRSGGQLNIQYF. V is TRBV3-1 (or the pseudogene TRBV3-2) and J is TRBJ2-4; TRBD1 is a possible D gene (7 bases). V gave up 4 bases and J gave up 6 bases, with 16 bases separating them. Germline CDR1 LGHDT, CDR2 YNNKEL (reference sequence). CDR3 length: 15 residues.

J is TRBJ1-1 and V is TRBV6-1; D is perhaps TRBD1 (5 bases). Between the trimmed V and J ends, which lost 1 base and 0 bases, there was a span of 9 bases. The CDR3 spans 15 residues. The germline V gene has CDR1 MNHNS and CDR2 SASEGT. CDR3 region: CASSEVGGMNTEAFF. CDR3 DNA: TGTGCCAGCAGTGAAGTGGGGGGTATGAACACTGAAGCTTTCTTT.

The chain uses TRBV6-5 and TRBJ2-1, with 7 positions matching TRBD1. The CDR3 runs 15 residues. The V segment lost 6 bases and the J segment 1 base; nucleotides outside the gene matches: 6. Germline V lookup: CDR1 MNHEY, CDR2 SVGAGI. The CDR3 DNA reads as TGTGCCAGCAGGGTAGACAGGGCATCCTACAATGAGCAGTTCTTC. This encodes CASRVDRASYNEQFF.

The chain has TRBV5-4 and TRBJ1-4, with 7 nucleotides matching TRBD1. The V gene end was trimmed by 4 bases and the J gene end by 8 bases; junction bases not matched to a gene: 5. The CDR3 length is 13 residues. Germline V gene data show CDR1 as SGHNT and CDR2 as YYREEE (reference sequence). The CDR3 protein is CASSATGVEKLFF. The CDR3, as DNA: TGTGCCAGCAGCGCCACAGGGGTCGAAAAACTGTTTTTT.

This sequence joins TRBV2 and TRBJ2-7, with D tentatively TRBD2 (6 bases). Germline lookup yields CDR1 SNHLY and CDR2 FYNNEI. The ends were cut back, 4 bases at V and 1 base at J, with 11 bases in the middle. This CDR3 comprises 14 residues. The DNA of the CDR3 is TGTGCCAGCAGTGCCAGCCGGGGGTCCTACGAGCAGTACTTC. Its translation: CASSASRGSYEQYF.

CDR3 loop: CASSLGQDSYNEQFF. The CDR3 nucleotides are TGTGCCAGCAGCTTAGGTCAGGACAGTTACAATGAGCAGTTCTTC. The genes are TRBV11-3 and TRBJ2-1; possibly TRBD1 for D (6 bases). With 1 base removed from V and 4 bases from J, the gap between germline ends came to 11 bases. Germline V gene lookup returns CDR1 SGHNT and CDR2 YENEEA. The CDR3 loop spans 15 amino acids.

The J gene is TRBJ1-1, the V gene TRBV30; TRBD1 might be the D (6 bases). This CDR3 is built from 17 residues. The germline gives CDR1 GTSNPN, CDR2 SVGIG (reference sequence). V lost 3 bases, J lost 1 base, and 21 bases lay in between. This CDR3 is CAWSPIPQGVQNTEAFF. In DNA form, the CDR3 reads TGTGCCTGGAGCCCCATCCCACAGGGCGTCCAGAACACTGAAGCTTTCTTT.

The rearrangement links TRBV7-9 to TRBJ2-1, with 10 positions matching TRBD1. This CDR3 spans 18 amino acids. V was pared by 0 bases and J by 6 bases, with 11 bases of the junction left unmatched. Germline loops: CDR1 SEHNR, CDR2 FQNEAQ (reference sequence). The CDR3 nucleotides are TGTGCCAGCAGCTTAGCTCTGGTCGGGGACAGGGGTACCAATGAGCAGTTCTTC. Translating gives CASSLALVGDRGTNEQFF.

The rearrangement uses TRBV3-1 (or the pseudogene TRBV3-2) and TRBJ1-3; no clear D gene. The V gene lost 3 bases and the J gene lost 0 bases, with 12 bases spanning the gap. CDR1 is LGHDT and CDR2 is YNNKEL in the germline V gene (reference sequence). This CDR3 contains 16 residues. The CDR3 region is CASSHPTVLSGNTIYF. CDR3 in DNA: TGTGCCAGCAGCCACCCAACAGTACTCTCTGGAAACACCATATATTTT.

The chain carries TRBV5-1 and TRBJ1-1; the match to TRBD1 covers 8 bases. The J segment lost 4 bases and the V segment lost 4 bases, leaving 12 bases of the junction unmatched. This CDR3 has 16 residues. Germline CDR1 and CDR2: SGHRS and YFSETQ. The CDR3 is CASSPSPHTGGTEAFF. CDR3 nucleotides: TGCGCCAGCAGCCCATCCCCCCACACAGGGGGCACTGAAGCTTTCTTT.

J is TRBJ2-1 and V is TRBV4-3; tentatively, D is TRBD1 (5 bases). V was shortened by 1 base and J by 1 base, with 5 bases between the two germline ends. From germline, CDR1 is LGHNA and CDR2 YSLEER. The CDR3 runs to 14 residues. The CDR3, as DNA: TGCGCCAGCAGCCAAGGACAGTCCTACAATGAGCAGTTCTTC. Amino acids: CASSQGQSYNEQFF.

The chain combines TRBV5-4 with TRBJ2-1; 12 bases match TRBD1. Trimming took 4 bases from V and 9 from J; bases not matched to a gene: 8. From germline, CDR1 is SGHNT and CDR2 YYREEE (reference sequence). This CDR3 is built from 15 residues. CDR3 sequence (DNA): TGTGCCAGCAGCCTTCCCGGGACAGGGGGCTTTGAGCAGTTCTTC. It encodes CASSLPGTGGFEQFF.

This clone came up once. The rearrangement uses TRBV29-1 and TRBJ1-2; D not certain. The CDR3 spans 13 residues. V lost 8 bases to trimming and J lost 7 bases, with 20 bases between them. Germline CDR1 SQVTM, CDR2 ANQGSEA. The CDR3, as DNA: TGCAGCATACACGAGACTGTCCGTCCTGGCTACACCTTC. Translated, it gives CSIHETVRPGYTF.

The V and J genes are TRBV18 and TRBJ2-7; 7 nucleotides match TRBD2. The ends lost 6 bases at V and 5 bases at J; junction bases unmatched: 7. This CDR3 has 13 residues. CDR1 is KGHSH, CDR2 LQKENI, per germline. CDR3 coding DNA: TGTGCCAGCTCTACTAGCGCCCATAACGAGCAGTACTTC. Translating gives CASSTSAHNEQYF.

The chain couples TRBV29-1 to TRBJ1-3; TRBD1 is a possible D gene (5 bases). The CDR3 covers 14 residues. Germline values: CDR1 SQVTM, CDR2 ANQGSEA. V was clipped by 5 bases and J by 2 bases, with 13 bases between them. The DNA of the CDR3 is TGCAGCGTTTTTGCAGGGCCGACTGGAAACACCATATATTTT. Protein product: CSVFAGPTGNTIYF. The full variable domain, its missing parts supplied by reference TRBV29-1 and TRBJ1-3, is SAVISQKPSRDICQRGTSLTIQCQVDSQVTMMFWYRQQPGQSLTLIATANQGSEATYESGFVIDKFPISRPNLTFSTLTVSNMSPEDSSIYLCSVFAGPTGNTIYFGEGSWLTVV.

The chain employs TRBV4-2 and TRBJ2-2; 7 bases map to TRBD2. Per germline, CDR1 LGHNA and CDR2 YNFKEQ. The CDR3 is 18 residues long. The V segment lost 3 bases and the J segment 5 bases; nucleotides outside the gene matches: 15. CDR3 DNA: TGTGCCAGCAGCCAGCTGAATAGCGGGCCCGGCAGAACCGGGGAGCTGTTTTTT. Its translation is CASSQLNSGPGRTGELFF.

This rearrangement joins TRBV24-1 to TRBJ1-2, with 7 bases fitting TRBD1. Germline CDR1 and CDR2: KGHDR and SFDVKD. Germline trimming cut 9 bases from V and 7 bases from J; bases unmatched to any gene: 10. The CDR3 consists of 13 residues. The CDR3 here is CATLKKGAGGYTF. CDR3 in DNA: TGTGCCACCTTAAAGAAGGGGGCGGGTGGCTACACCTTC.

The V gene is TRBV5-8, the J gene TRBJ1-3; D remains ambiguous. With 1 base removed from V and 3 bases from J, the gap between germline ends came to 17 bases. The CDR3 totals 17 residues. The germline V gene encodes CDR1 SGHTS and CDR2 YDEGEE. The CDR3 loop is CASSLFAAGLGGNTIYF. The CDR3 DNA reads as TGTGCCAGCAGCTTGTTTGCAGCGGGTCTGGGTGGAAACACCATATATTTT.

This chain uses TRBV12-5 with TRBJ1-2, with D tentatively TRBD1 (6 bases). The V and J ends lost 1 base and 3 bases respectively, with 6 bases between them. Germline V CDR1 and CDR2: LGHNT, FRNRAP. The CDR3 contains 13 residues. CDR3 amino acids: CASGLGTDYGYTF. For the CDR3, the DNA is TGTGCTAGTGGTTTGGGGACAGACTATGGCTACACCTTC.

V and J are TRBV5-4 and TRBJ2-7, with a tentative D call TRBD2 (5 bases). V was shortened by 0 bases and J by 7 bases, with 11 bases between the two germline ends. The CDR3 length is 13 residues. CDR1 is SGHNT and CDR2 is YYREEE in the germline V gene (reference sequence). CDR3 loop: CASSLESRREQYF. Written as DNA, the CDR3 is TGTGCCAGCAGCTTGGAGTCACGGAGGGAGCAGTACTTC.

The chain carries TRBV9 and TRBJ1-1; 8 nucleotides agree with TRBD1. The germline V gene has CDR1 SGDLS and CDR2 YYNGEE. The J segment lost 2 bases and the V segment lost 3 bases, leaving 3 bases of the junction unmatched. The CDR3 runs 14 residues. The CDR3 reads CASSGTGYNTEAFF. For the CDR3, the DNA is TGTGCCAGCAGCGGGACAGGGTACAACACTGAAGCTTTCTTT.

The chain couples TRBV2 to TRBJ2-7; no firm D call. The CDR3 extends over 13 amino acids. V gave up 5 bases and J gave up 1 base, with 9 bases separating them. Germline V CDR1 and CDR2: SNHLY, FYNNEI. The CDR3 nucleotides are TGTGCCAGCAGTCGGCTAGTGTCCTACGAGCAGTACTTC. Translation gives CASSRLVSYEQYF.

The chain employs TRBV5-6 and TRBJ1-5; weak D call: TRBD1 (5 bases). The CDR3 totals 15 residues. V lost 3 bases and J lost 4, with 14 bases in between. Germline-derived CDR1 and CDR2 are SGHDT and YYEEEE. The CDR3 loop is CASSSQGFGNQPQHF. CDR3 DNA: TGTGCCAGCAGCTCCCAGGGTTTCGGAAATCAGCCCCAGCATTTT. Full variable domain (outside the CDR3, taken from reference TRBV5-6 and TRBJ1-5): DAGVTQSPTHLIKTRGQQVTLRCSPKSGHDTVSWYQQALGQGPQFIFQYYEEEERQRGNFPDRFSGHQFPNYSSELNVNALLLGDSALYLCASSSQGFGNQPQHFGDGTRLSIL.

The V call is TRBV3-1 (or the pseudogene TRBV3-2), the J call TRBJ2-7, with a possible D match to TRBD1 (6 bases). Germline V gene sequence: CDR1 LGHDT, CDR2 YNNKEL (reference sequence). V lost 5 bases to trimming and J lost 5 bases, with 13 bases between them. This CDR3 spans 13 amino acids. The CDR3 DNA sequence: TGTGCCAGCAGCAAGGGGACAACTCACGAGCAGTACTTC. Its translation: CASSKGTTHEQYF.

V gene TRBV6-5 combines with J gene TRBJ2-1; 8 bases are a match to TRBD1. The CDR3 runs 14 residues. In germline, CDR1 is MNHEY, CDR2 SVGAGI. Losses at the gene ends were 7 bases for V and 4 bases for J; bases not matched to a gene: 6. The CDR3 region has the DNA TGTGCCAGCACAGGGGGCCGGGATTACAATGAGCAGTTCTTC. Amino acid sequence: CASTGGRDYNEQFF.

The genes are TRBV24-1 and TRBJ1-2; 7 nucleotides agree with TRBD1. The CDR3 is 14 amino acids. V shed 4 bases and J 4 bases; nucleotides not matched to a gene: 5. Germline V gene lookup returns CDR1 KGHDR and CDR2 SFDVKD. CDR3 protein: CATSDGDSIYGYTF. The DNA for the CDR3 is TGTGCCACCAGTGACGGGGACAGCATCTATGGCTACACCTTC.